This TCR beta chain came from a study of OX40 agonist ivuxolimab in advanced cancers. Turning to the study itself: The eligibility criteria allowed prior anti-PD-1, anti-PD-L1 or anti-CTLA-4 therapy, and about 40% had some.

The count of this clone is one. The antigen is unknown. Profiled with immunoSEQ multiplex PCR; TCRdb holds only in-frame clones, not every one. This sample has fewer than 70,000 clones, with about 89% found just once. V trimming: 3 bases; J trimming: 0 bases; junction bases outside the gene matches: 10. The length of the CDR3 is 18 residues. Germline values: CDR1 SGHAT, CDR2 FQNNGV. Whole-study findings and limits: No antigen was identified for the clonally expanded peripheral T cells.

This receptor was identified in an adult with an advanced solid tumor such as melanoma, head and neck, liver or kidney cancer. The rearrangement links TRBV11-2 to TRBJ2-1; 8 bases map to TRBD2. Source: CD4+ or CD8+ T cells sorted from blood, taken in a trial of the OX40 agonist ivuxolimab. The CDR3 DNA sequence: TGTGCCAGCAGCTTCCTACGGGGGACTAGAAGCTCCTACAATGAGCAGTTCTTC. The encoded protein is CASSFLRGTRSSYNEQFF.